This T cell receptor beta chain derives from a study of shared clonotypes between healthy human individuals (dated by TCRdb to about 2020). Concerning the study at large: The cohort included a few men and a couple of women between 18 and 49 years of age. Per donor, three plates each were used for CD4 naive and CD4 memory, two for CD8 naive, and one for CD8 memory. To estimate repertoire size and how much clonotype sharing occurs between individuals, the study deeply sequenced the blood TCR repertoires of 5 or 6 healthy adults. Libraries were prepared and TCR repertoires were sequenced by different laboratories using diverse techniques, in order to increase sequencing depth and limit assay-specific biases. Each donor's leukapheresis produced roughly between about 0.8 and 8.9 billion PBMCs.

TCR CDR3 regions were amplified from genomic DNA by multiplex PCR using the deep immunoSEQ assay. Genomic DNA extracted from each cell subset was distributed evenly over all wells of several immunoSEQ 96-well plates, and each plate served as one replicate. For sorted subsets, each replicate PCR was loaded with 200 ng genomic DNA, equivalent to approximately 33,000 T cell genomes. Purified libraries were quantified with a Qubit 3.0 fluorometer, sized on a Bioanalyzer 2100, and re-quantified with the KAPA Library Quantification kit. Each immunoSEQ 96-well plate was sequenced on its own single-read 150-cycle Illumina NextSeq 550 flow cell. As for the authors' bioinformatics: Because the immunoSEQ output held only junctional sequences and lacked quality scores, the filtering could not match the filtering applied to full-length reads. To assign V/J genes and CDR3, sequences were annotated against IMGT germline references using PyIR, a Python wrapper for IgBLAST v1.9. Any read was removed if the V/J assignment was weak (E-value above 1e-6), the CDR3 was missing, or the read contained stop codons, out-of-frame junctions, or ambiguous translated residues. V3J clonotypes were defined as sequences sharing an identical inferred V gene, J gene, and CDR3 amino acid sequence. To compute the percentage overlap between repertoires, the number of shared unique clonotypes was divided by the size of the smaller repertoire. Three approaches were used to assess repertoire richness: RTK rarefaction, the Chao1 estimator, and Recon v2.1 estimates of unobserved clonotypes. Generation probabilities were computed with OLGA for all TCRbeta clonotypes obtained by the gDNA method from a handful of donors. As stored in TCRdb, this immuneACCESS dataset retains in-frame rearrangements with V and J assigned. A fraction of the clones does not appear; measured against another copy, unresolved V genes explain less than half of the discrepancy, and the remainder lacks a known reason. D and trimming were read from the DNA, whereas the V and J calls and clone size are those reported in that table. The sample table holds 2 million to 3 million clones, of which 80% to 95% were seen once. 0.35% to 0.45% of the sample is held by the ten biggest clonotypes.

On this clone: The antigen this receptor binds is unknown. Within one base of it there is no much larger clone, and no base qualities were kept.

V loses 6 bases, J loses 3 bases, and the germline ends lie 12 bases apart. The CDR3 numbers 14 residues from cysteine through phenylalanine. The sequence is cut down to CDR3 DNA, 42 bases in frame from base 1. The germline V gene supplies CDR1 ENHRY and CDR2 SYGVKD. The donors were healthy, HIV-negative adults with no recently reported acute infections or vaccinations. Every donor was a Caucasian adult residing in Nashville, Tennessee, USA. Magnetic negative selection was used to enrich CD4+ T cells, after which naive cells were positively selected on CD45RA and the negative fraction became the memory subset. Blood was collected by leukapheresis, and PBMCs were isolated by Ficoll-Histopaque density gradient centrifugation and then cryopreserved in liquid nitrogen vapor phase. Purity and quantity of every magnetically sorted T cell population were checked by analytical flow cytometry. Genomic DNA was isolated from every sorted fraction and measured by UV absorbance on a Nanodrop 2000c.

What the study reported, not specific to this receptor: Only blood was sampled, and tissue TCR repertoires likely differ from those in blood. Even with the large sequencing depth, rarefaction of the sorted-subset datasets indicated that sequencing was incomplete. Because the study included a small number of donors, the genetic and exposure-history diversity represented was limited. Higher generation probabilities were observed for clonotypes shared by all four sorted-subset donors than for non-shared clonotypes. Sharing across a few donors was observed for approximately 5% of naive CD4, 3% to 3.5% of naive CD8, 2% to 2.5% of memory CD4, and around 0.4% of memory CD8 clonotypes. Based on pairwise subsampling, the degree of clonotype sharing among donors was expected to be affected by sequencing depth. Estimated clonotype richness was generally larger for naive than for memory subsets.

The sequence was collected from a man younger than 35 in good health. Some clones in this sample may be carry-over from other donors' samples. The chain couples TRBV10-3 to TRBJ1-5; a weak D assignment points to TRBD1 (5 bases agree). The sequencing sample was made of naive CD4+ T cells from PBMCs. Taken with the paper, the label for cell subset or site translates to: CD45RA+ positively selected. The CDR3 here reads CAISPTGDNQPQHF. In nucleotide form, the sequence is TGTGCCATCAGCCCTACAGGAGACAATCAGCCCCAGCATTTT.